This passage covers 24 T cell receptor beta chains from one sample sequenced in a study of blood T cell repertoires in COVID-19. Only in-frame clones appear in the TCRdb table, and some are missing; sequencing was by immunoSEQ multiplex PCR. The sample records about 260,000 clones, about 85% being singletons. The sample comprised peripheral blood. The receptors were gathered from a man aged 60 to 75 with acute or convalescent COVID-19.

The rearrangement uses TRBV5-1 and TRBJ2-7, with D unresolved. Germline V gene lookup returns CDR1 SGHRS and CDR2 YFSETQ. With 0 bases removed from V and 3 bases from J, the gap between germline ends came to 7 bases. The CDR3 totals 13 residues. CDR3 coding DNA: TGCGCCAGCAGCTTGGACAGCTTCTACGAGCAGTACTTC. Protein sequence: CASSLDSFYEQYF. Filled out from reference TRBV5-1 and TRBJ2-7, the complete variable domain reads KAGVTQTPRYLIKTRGQQVTLSCSPISGHRSVSWYQQTPGQGLQFLFEYFSETQRNKGNFPGRFSGRQFSNSRSEMNVSTLELGDSALYLCASSLDSFYEQYFGPGTRLTVT.

J is TRBJ1-1 and V is TRBV6-6, with D unresolved. Germline CDR1 is MNHNY and CDR2 is SVGAGI (reference sequence). Deletions cut 6 bases from V and 1 base from J, with 15 bases between. CDR3 size: 15 residues. The DNA of the CDR3 is TGTGCCAGCAGCGTAGTTAATGCGGGGAACACTGAAGCTTTCTTT. This gives the protein CASSVVNAGNTEAFF.

This clone was detected only a few times. This rearrangement joins TRBV3-1 (or the pseudogene TRBV3-2) to TRBJ2-7; D is perhaps TRBD1 (6 bases). Trimming removed 4 bases from V and 1 base from J, with 14 bases in between. CDR3 length: 15 amino acids. The germline CDR1 and CDR2 sequences are LGHDT and YNNKEL (reference sequence). The CDR3 DNA follows: TGTGCCAGCAGCCGAGAGGGTACAGGGTCCTACGAGCAGTACTTC. This codes for CASSREGTGSYEQYF.

V gene TRBV12-3 or TRBV12-4 combines with J gene TRBJ1-2; possibly TRBD1 for D (6 bases). Trimming cost V 10 bases and J 4 bases, with 16 bases left between them. This CDR3 spans 13 amino acids. CDR3 DNA: TGTGCCATCCAAACACAGGGAAGCTATGGCTACACCTTC. This encodes CAIQTQGSYGYTF.

This chain uses TRBV11-2 with TRBJ1-1; D remains ambiguous. The germline V and J ends were trimmed by 0 bases and 12 bases, with 14 bases remaining between them. Germline V gene sequence: CDR1 SGHAT, CDR2 FQNNGV. CDR3 length: 13 residues. Here the CDR3 DNA reads TGTGCCAGCAGCTTAGATCGGGGAGGGTGGACTTTCTTT. It is translated as CASSLDRGGWTFF.

In nucleotides, the CDR3 is TGTGCCAGCAGCTCACAGGGGGGGCGGAATCAGCCCCAGCATTTT. Its translation: CASSSQGGRNQPQHF. The chain has TRBV7-9 and TRBJ1-5; 8 bases agree with TRBD1. Germline-derived CDR1 and CDR2 are SEHNR and FQNEAQ (reference sequence). The J segment lost 4 bases and the V segment lost 4 bases, leaving 6 bases of the junction unmatched. There are 15 residues in the CDR3.

The V and J genes are TRBV11-3 and TRBJ2-1; TRBD2 matches 7 bases. CDR1 SGHNT and CDR2 YENEEA come from the germline V gene. The CDR3 contains 13 residues. J was trimmed by 6 bases and V by 4 bases; bases with no gene match: 3. In DNA, the CDR3 is TGTGCCAGCAGCTGGGGAGGGTCCAATGAGCAGTTCTTC. Its translation: CASSWGGSNEQFF.

V is TRBV5-4 and J is TRBJ1-6; perhaps TRBD1 as D (5 bases). The CDR3 is 15 residues long. The V end was cut by 0 bases, the J end by 7 bases, with 11 bases between. Germline V gene sequence: CDR1 SGHNT, CDR2 YYREEE (reference sequence). CDR3 in DNA: TGTGCCAGCAGCTTGGCGACAGAAACCAATTCACCCCTCCACTTT. Translation gives CASSLATETNSPLHF. The whole variable domain, filled in from reference TRBV5-4 and TRBJ1-6, reads ETGVTQSPTHLIKTRGQQVTLRCSSQSGHNTVSWYQQALGQGPQFIFQYYREEENGRGNFPPRFSGLQFPNYSSELNVNALELDDSALYLCASSLATETNSPLHFGNGTRLTVT.

In DNA form, the CDR3 reads TGTGCCACCAGTGTAGACAGGGGCCCCGCACTGAAACTGTTTTTT. It is translated as CATSVDRGPALKLFF. V gene TRBV24-1 combines with J gene TRBJ1-4; 8 positions match TRBD1. CDR3 size: 15 residues. The germline CDR1 and CDR2 sequences are KGHDR and SFDVKD. V shed 5 bases and J 11 bases; nucleotides not matched to a gene: 12.

The V gene is TRBV6-1, the J gene TRBJ2-1; 8 bases fit TRBD2. Germline-derived CDR1 and CDR2 are MNHNS and SASEGT. The CDR3 contains 15 residues. V gave up 1 base and J gave up 5 bases; unmatched junction bases: 4. Here the CDR3 DNA reads TGTGCCAGCAGTGAAGTGGGCGGGGGGAACAATGAGCAGTTCTTC. Translated: CASSEVGGGNNEQFF.

This CDR3 reads CASSSTGTANEKLFF. The CDR3 DNA is TGTGCCAGCAGTTCTACAGGGACGGCGAATGAAAAACTGTTTTTT. The rearrangement links TRBV28 to TRBJ1-4; perhaps TRBD1 as D (6 bases). Trimming left V 4 bases short and J 5 bases short, with 14 bases between. CDR3 length: 15 residues. Germline V gives CDR1 MDHEN, CDR2 SYDVKM.

This chain links TRBV2 with TRBJ2-3; D not certain. Trimming pared 1 base from V and 6 bases from J, leaving 11 bases between. Germline V gene sequence: CDR1 SNHLY, CDR2 FYNNEI. The CDR3 consists of 14 residues. The CDR3 here is CASSEVALGDTQYF. The CDR3 DNA is TGTGCCAGCAGTGAAGTGGCCCTCGGGGATACGCAGTATTTT.

J is TRBJ2-2 and V is TRBV7-9, with TRBD2 matching over 14 bases. There are 19 residues in the CDR3. CDR1 and CDR2 (germline): SEHNR, FQNEAQ (reference sequence). Germline trimming cut 6 bases from V and 0 bases from J; bases unmatched to any gene: 9. The CDR3 reads CASSKTSGRALANTGELFF. CDR3 coding DNA: TGTGCCAGCAGTAAGACTAGCGGGAGGGCCTTAGCGAACACCGGGGAGCTGTTTTTT.

The chain recombines TRBV19 with TRBJ2-7, with 9 bases fitting TRBD1. The CDR3 runs 14 residues. The trim removed 5 bases at V and 2 bases at J, leaving 4 bases unmatched. Germline V gene lookup returns CDR1 LNHDA and CDR2 SQIVND (reference sequence). The CDR3 sequence is CASSRDRAAYEQYF. CDR3 DNA: TGTGCCAGTAGTCGGGACAGGGCCGCCTACGAGCAGTACTTC.

This clone was seen only a few times. The chain is built from TRBV6-5 and TRBJ1-2; TRBD1 matches at 10 bases. The CDR3 spans 15 residues. CDR1 MNHEY and CDR2 SVGAGI come from the germline V gene. V shed 5 bases and J 7 bases; nucleotides not matched to a gene: 10. CDR3 nucleotide sequence: TGTGCCAGCAGTCGCCGGACAGGGGGGTCTGGTGGCTACACCTTC. As protein: CASSRRTGGSGGYTF.

The chain combines TRBV7-6 with TRBJ2-7; TRBD1 agrees at 9 bases. J gave up 2 bases and V 5 bases, and 4 bases lay outside the gene matches. In germline, CDR1 is SGHVS, CDR2 FNYEAQ. The CDR3 totals 14 residues. CDR3 coding DNA: TGTGCCAGCAGCCATGGACAGGGGACCTACGAGCAGTACTTC. Translated, it gives CASSHGQGTYEQYF. The full variable domain, completed using reference TRBV7-6 and TRBJ2-7, is GAGVSQSPRYKVTKRGQDVALRCDPISGHVSLYWYRQALGQGPEFLTYFNYEAQQDKSGLPNDRFSAERPEGSISTLTIQRTEQRDSAMYRCASSHGQGTYEQYFGPGTRLTVT.

The gene calls are TRBV27 and TRBJ1-2; D gene uncertain. Trimming removed 8 bases from V and 3 bases from J, with 16 bases in between. This CDR3 contains 14 residues. CDR1 is MNHEY, CDR2 SMNVEV, per germline (reference sequence). The CDR3 region is CASRRGDVDYGYTF. DNA for the CDR3: TGTGCCAGCCGGCGCGGGGATGTCGACTATGGCTACACCTTC.

The V and J genes are TRBV6-4 and TRBJ1-5; the match to TRBD1 covers 8 bases. V was clipped by 3 bases and J by 4 bases; unmatched bases: 2. This CDR3 region has 14 residues. The germline V gene encodes CDR1 MRHNA and CDR2 SNTAGT. The CDR3 region has the DNA TGTGCCAGCAGTGAGACAGGGGAAAATCAGCCCCAGCATTTT. This gives the protein CASSETGENQPQHF.

The gene calls are TRBV2 and TRBJ1-1; weak D call: TRBD1 (6 bases). The germline V gene encodes CDR1 SNHLY and CDR2 FYNNEI. The V gene lost 4 bases and the J gene lost 8 bases, with 17 bases spanning the gap. The CDR3 extends over 14 amino acids. The CDR3 sequence: CASSAARGRGEAFF. CDR3 bases: TGTGCCAGCAGTGCCGCCCGGGGGAGGGGGGAAGCTTTCTTT.

This rearrangement joins TRBV7-6 to TRBJ2-2; TRBD2 agrees at 10 bases. After removal of 0 bases from V and 5 bases from J, the junction contained 6 bases not matched to a gene. The CDR3 sequence is 17 residues long. Per the germline V gene, CDR1 is SGHVS and CDR2 is FNYEAQ. The CDR3 is CASSLAAGSGRTGELFF. The CDR3 DNA reads as TGTGCCAGCAGCTTAGCGGCGGGTAGCGGGAGGACCGGGGAGCTGTTTTTT.

The CDR3 nucleotides read TGCGCCAGCAGCCAAGATAGGGGCACATTCTCCTACAATGAGCAGTTCTTC. The encoded protein is CASSQDRGTFSYNEQFF. The chain links TRBV4-1 to TRBJ2-1; D may be TRBD1 (5 bases). The CDR3 totals 17 residues. V dropped 0 bases and J dropped 0 bases, with 12 bases sitting between them. Germline CDR1 and CDR2: MGHRA and YSYEKL.

V is TRBV28 and J is TRBJ2-1; TRBD1 matches 7 bases. The V gene's germline CDR1 is MDHEN and CDR2 SYDVKM. This CDR3 has 14 amino acids. The V gene end was trimmed by 5 bases and the J gene end by 9 bases; junction bases not matched to a gene: 10. The CDR3 reads CASSAITRDSEQFF. The CDR3, as DNA: TGTGCCAGCAGTGCAATCACCCGGGACAGTGAGCAGTTCTTC.

The chain couples TRBV15 to TRBJ1-2; D might be TRBD1 (6 bases). Germline loops: CDR1 LNHNV, CDR2 YYDKDF (reference sequence). The CDR3 spans 15 residues. V was cut by 3 bases and J by 5 bases, with 16 bases left in between. CDR3 DNA sequence: TGTGCCACCAGCAGGGGGGGGGCTGTTTGGTATGGCTACACCTTC. Protein: CATSRGGAVWYGYTF.

The gene calls are TRBV5-1 and TRBJ1-2; 9 positions agree with TRBD1. This CDR3 contains 15 residues. CDR1 and CDR2 from the germline V gene are SGHRS and YFSETQ. Trimming removed 0 bases from V and 7 bases from J; junction bases left unmatched: 7. For the CDR3, the DNA is TGCGCCAGCAGCTTGGCTTACAGGGGGCCGCGTGGCTACACCTTC. Amino acid sequence: CASSLAYRGPRGYTF.